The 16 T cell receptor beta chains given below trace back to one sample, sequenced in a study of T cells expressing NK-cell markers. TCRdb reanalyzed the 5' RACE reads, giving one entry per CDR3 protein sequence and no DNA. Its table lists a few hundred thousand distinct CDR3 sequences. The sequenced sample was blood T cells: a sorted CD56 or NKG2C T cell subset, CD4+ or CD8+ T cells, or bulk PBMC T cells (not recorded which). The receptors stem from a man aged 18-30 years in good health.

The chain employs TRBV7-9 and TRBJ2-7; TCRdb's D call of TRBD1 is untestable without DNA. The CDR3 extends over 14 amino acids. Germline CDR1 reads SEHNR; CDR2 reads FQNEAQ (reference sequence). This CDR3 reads CASSRPGTFDEQYF.

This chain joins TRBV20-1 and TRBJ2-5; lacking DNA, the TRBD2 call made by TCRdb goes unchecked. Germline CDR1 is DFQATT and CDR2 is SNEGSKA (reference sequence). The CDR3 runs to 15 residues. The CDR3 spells CSASLSGGIEETQYF.

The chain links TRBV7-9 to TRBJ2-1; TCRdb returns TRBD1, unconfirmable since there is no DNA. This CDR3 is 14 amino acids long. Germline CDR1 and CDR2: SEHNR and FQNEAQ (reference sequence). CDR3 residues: CASSFGRADNEQFF.

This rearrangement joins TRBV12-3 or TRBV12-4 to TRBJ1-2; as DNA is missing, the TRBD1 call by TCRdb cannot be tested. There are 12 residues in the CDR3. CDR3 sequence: CASSLGGVGYTF.

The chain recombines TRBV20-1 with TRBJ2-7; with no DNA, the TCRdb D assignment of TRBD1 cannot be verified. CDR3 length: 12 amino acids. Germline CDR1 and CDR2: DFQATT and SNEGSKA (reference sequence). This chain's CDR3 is CSAVYQPRGSYF.

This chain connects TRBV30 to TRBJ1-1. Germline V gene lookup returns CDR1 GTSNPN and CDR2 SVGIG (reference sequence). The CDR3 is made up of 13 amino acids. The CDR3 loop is CAWSVGMNTEAFF.

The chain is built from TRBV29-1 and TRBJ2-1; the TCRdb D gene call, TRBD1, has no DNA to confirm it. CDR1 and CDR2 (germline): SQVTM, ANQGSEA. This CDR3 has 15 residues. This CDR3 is CSLLRGSVSYNEQFF.

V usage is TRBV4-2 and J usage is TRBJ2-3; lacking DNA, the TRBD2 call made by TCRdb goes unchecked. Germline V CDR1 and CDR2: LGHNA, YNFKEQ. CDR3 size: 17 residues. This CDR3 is CASSQGTSGSFTDTQYF.

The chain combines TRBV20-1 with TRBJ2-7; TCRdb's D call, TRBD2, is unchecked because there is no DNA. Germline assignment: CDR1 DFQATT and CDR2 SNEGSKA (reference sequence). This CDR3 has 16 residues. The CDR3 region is CSARRGTSGPLEEQYF.

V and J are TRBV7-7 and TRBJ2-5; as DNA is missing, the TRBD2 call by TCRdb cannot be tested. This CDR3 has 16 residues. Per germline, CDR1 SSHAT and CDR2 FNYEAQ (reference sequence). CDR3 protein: CASSTAGLAEQETQYF.

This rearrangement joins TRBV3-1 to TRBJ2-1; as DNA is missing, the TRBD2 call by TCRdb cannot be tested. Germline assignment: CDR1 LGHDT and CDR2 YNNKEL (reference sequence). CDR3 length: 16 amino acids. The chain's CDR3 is CASSRNSGRALNEQFF.

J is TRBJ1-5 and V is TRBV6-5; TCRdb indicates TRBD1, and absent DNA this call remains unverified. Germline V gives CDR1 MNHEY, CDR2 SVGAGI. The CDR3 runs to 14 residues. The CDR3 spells CASSWDPTGRPQHF.

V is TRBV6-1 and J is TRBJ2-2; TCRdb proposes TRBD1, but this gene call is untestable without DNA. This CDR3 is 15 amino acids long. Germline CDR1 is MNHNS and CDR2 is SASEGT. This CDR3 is CASMGRQGATGELFF.

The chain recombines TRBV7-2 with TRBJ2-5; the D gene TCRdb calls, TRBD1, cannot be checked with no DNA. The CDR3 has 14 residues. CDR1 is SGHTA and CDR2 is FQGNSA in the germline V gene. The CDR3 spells CASRMTGAQETQYF. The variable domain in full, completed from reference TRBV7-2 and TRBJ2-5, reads GAGVSQSPSNKVTEKGKDVELRCDPISGHTALYWYRQSLGQGLEFLIYFQGNSAPDKSGLPSDRFSAERTGGSVSTLTIQRTQQEDSAVYLCASRMTGAQETQYFGPGTRLLVL.

CDR3 sequence reads: CASRRRENEAFF. The chain employs TRBV5-5 and TRBJ1-1. This CDR3 region has 12 residues. Per germline, CDR1 SGHKS and CDR2 YYEKEE (reference sequence).

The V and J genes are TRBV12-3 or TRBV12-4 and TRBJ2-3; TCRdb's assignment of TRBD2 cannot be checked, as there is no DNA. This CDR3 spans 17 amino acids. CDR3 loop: CASTRSSGRAGTDTQYF.